Listed below are T cell receptor beta chains from one sample, sequenced in a study of control samples from healthy donors and cancer patients. Generated by immunoSEQ multiplex PCR, the TCRdb table keeps only in-frame clones and is missing some. The sample carries about 120,000 clones, around 92% recorded once. Sequencing used blood. The receptors were gathered from a man in his forties or fifties in good health. The CDR3 runs from the conserved cysteine through the conserved F or W. The order of the fields is CDR3 protein, CDR3 DNA, clone size, J gene, V gene, D gene. A D gene is named only where the DNA matches it firmly. The size of a clone is reported for some rows only, either as once, few or many, or as a class for expanded clones.

CDR3: CASSPMAGMNTEAFF
DNA: TGTGCCAGCAGCCCGATGGCGGGGATGAACACTGAAGCTTTCTTT
size: -
J: TRBJ1-1
V: TRBV7-2
D: -

CDR3: CASSHRDKGVRREAFF
DNA: TGTGCCAGCAGCCACCGGGACAAAGGGGTAAGGAGGGAAGCTTTCTTT
size: -
J: TRBJ1-1
V: TRBV3-1/TRBV3-2
D: -

CDR3: CASSQVAGNYGYTF
DNA: TGTGCCAGCAGCCAAGTGGCAGGGAACTATGGCTACACCTTC
size: -
J: TRBJ1-2
V: TRBV3-1/TRBV3-2
D: -

CDR3: CASSRAVPYGYTF
DNA: TGTGCCAGCAGTCGGGCGGTTCCCTATGGCTACACCTTC
size: -
J: TRBJ1-2
V: TRBV6-6
D: -

CDR3: CASRPTYGADTEAFF
DNA: TGTGCCAGCAGACCTACATATGGGGCGGACACTGAAGCTTTCTTT
size: -
J: TRBJ1-1
V: TRBV5-4
D: -

CDR3: CASSIAGGSTDTQYF
DNA: TGTGCCAGTAGTATAGCGGGGGGGAGCACAGATACGCAGTATTTT
size: -
J: TRBJ2-3
V: TRBV19
D: TRBD2

CDR3: CASSYLTYTYEQYF
DNA: TGTGCCAGCAGTTACTTGACTTATACCTACGAGCAGTACTTC
size: -
J: TRBJ2-7
V: TRBV6-2/TRBV6-3
D: -

CDR3: CASSLGTGAGYTF
DNA: TGTGCCAGCAGCTTAGGGACAGGGGCTGGCTACACCTTC
size: -
J: TRBJ1-2
V: TRBV11-2
D: TRBD1

CDR3: CASNPIRVSGNTIYF
DNA: TGTGCCAGCAACCCCATCAGGGTCTCTGGAAACACCATATATTTT
size: -
J: TRBJ1-3
V: TRBV6-2/TRBV6-3
D: -

CDR3: CASSREAGVETEAFF
DNA: TGTGCCAGCAGTCGAGAAGCAGGGGTAGAAACTGAAGCTTTCTTT
size: -
J: TRBJ1-1
V: TRBV6-5
D: -

CDR3: CASSFAPGGEQYF
DNA: TGTGCCAGCAGTTTTGCACCCGGGGGGGAGCAGTACTTC
size: -
J: TRBJ2-7
V: TRBV27
D: TRBD2

CDR3: CASSYFQGGTDTQYF
DNA: TGTGCCAGCAGTTACTTTCAGGGGGGCACAGATACGCAGTATTTT
size: -
J: TRBJ2-3
V: TRBV6-2/TRBV6-3
D: TRBD1

CDR3: CASSWTLGSNQPQHF
DNA: TGTGCCAGTAGTTGGACGCTGGGCAGCAATCAGCCCCAGCATTTT
size: -
J: TRBJ1-5
V: TRBV19
D: -

CDR3: CASSFSQGPYEQYF
DNA: TGTGCCAGCAGTTTTTCGCAGGGACCCTACGAGCAGTACTTC
size: -
J: TRBJ2-7
V: TRBV6-5
D: -

CDR3: CASSLDRGPDTQYF
DNA: TGTGCCAGCAGCTTGGACAGGGGACCGGATACGCAGTATTTT
size: once
J: TRBJ2-3
V: TRBV5-4
D: TRBD1

CDR3: CASSILPGQGSTEAFF
DNA: TGTGCCAGTAGTATTCTCCCGGGACAGGGCAGCACTGAAGCTTTCTTT
size: -
J: TRBJ1-1
V: TRBV19
D: TRBD1

CDR3: CASSADPNQPQHF
DNA: TGTGCCAGCAGTGCGGACCCTAATCAGCCCCAGCATTTT
size: many
J: TRBJ1-5
V: TRBV2
D: -